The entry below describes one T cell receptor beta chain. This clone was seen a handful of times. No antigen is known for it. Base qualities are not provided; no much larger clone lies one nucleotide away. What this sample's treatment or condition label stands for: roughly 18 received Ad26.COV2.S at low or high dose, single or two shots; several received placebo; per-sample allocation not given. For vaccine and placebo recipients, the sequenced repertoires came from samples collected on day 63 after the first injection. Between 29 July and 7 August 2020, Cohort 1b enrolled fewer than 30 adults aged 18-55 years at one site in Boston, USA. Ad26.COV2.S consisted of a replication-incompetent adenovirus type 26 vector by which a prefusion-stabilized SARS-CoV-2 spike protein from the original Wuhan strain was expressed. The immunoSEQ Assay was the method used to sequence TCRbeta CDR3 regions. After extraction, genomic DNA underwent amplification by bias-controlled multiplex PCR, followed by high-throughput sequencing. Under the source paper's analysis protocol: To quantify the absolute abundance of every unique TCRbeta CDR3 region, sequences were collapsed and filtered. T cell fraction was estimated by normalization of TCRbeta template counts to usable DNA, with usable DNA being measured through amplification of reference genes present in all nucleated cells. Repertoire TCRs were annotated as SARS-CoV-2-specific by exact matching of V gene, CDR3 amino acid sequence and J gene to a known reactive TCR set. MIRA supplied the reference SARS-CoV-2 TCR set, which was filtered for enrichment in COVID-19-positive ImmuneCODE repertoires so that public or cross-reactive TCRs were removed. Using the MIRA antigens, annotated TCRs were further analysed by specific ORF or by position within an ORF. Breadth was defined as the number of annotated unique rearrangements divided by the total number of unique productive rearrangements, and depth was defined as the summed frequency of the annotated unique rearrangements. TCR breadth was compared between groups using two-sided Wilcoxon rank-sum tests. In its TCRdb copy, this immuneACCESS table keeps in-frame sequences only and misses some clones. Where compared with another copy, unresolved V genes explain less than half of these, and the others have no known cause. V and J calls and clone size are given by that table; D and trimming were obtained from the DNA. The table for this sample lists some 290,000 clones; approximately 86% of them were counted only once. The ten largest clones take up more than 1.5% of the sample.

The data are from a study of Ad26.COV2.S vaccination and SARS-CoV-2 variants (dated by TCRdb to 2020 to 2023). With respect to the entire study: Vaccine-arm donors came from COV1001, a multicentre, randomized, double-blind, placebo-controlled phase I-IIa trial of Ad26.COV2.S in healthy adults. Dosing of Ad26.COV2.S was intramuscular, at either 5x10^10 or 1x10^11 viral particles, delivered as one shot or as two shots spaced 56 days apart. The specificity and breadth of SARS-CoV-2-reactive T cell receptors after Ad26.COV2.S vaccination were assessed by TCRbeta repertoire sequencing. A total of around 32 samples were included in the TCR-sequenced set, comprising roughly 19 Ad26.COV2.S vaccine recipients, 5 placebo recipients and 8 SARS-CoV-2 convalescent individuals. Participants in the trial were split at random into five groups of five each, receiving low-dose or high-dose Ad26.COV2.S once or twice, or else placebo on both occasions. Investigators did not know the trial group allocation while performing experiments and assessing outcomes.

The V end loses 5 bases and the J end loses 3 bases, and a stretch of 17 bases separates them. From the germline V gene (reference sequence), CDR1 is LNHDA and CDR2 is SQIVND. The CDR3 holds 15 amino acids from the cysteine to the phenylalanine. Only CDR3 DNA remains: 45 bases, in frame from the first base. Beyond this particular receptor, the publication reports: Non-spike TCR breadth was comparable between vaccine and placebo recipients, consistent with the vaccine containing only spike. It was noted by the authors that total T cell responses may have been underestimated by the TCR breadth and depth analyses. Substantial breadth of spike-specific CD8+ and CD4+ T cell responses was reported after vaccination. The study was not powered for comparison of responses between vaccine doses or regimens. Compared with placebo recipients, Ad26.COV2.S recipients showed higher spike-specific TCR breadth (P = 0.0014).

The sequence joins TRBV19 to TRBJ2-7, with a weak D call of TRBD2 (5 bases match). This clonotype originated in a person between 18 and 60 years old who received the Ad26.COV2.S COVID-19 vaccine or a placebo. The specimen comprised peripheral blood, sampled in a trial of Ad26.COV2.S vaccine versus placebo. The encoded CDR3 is CASSPQSRGVYEQYF. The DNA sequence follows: TGTGCCAGTAGTCCACAGTCCCGGGGAGTCTACGAGCAGTACTTC.